This T cell receptor (beta chain) was profiled in a study of shared clonotypes between healthy human individuals. Overall study findings and caveats: The represented genetic and exposure-history diversity was limited by the small number of donors.

The protocol was immunoSEQ multiplex PCR, while the TCRdb copy is restricted to in-frame clones and leaves out a portion. The data contain approximately 620,000 clones, roughly 97% of them singletons. V shed 5 bases and J 0 bases; nucleotides not matched to a gene: 7. The CDR3 consists of 17 residues. Germline CDR1 and CDR2: LNHDA and SQIVND (reference sequence). On this clone itself: Its antigen is as yet unknown.

Sequencing was performed on naive CD4+ T cells sorted from blood. Subset defined: CD45RA+ positively selected. This sequence joins TRBV19 and TRBJ2-1, with 10 bases aligning to TRBD2. This TCR derives from a woman younger than 45 in good health. The CDR3 loop reads CASSSIAGGFSYNEQFF. CDR3 nucleotides: TGTGCCAGTAGTTCTATAGCGGGAGGCTTCTCCTACAATGAGCAGTTCTTC.